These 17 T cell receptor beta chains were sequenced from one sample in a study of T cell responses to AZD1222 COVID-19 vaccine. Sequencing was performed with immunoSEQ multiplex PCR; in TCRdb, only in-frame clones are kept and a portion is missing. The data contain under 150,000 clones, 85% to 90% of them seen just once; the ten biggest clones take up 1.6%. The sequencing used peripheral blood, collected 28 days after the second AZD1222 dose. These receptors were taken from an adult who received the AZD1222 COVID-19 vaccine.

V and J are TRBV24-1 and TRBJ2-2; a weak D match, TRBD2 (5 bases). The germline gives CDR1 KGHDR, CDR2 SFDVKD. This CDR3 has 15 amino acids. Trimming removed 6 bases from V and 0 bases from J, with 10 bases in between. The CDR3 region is CATSPEGSNTGELFF. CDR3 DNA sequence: TGTGCCACCAGTCCTGAGGGATCGAACACCGGGGAGCTGTTTTTT.

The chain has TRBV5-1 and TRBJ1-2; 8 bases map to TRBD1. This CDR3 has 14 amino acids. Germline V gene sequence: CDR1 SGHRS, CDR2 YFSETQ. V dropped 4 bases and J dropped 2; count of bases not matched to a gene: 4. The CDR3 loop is CASSQTGANYGYTF. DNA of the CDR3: TGCGCCAGCAGCCAGACAGGGGCCAACTATGGCTACACCTTC.

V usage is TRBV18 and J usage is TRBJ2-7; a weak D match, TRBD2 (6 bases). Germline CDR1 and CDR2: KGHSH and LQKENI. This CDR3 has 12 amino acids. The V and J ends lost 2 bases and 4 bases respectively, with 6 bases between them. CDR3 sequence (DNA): TGTGCCAGCTCACCAGGGGGGTACGAGCAGTACTTC. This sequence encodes CASSPGGYEQYF.

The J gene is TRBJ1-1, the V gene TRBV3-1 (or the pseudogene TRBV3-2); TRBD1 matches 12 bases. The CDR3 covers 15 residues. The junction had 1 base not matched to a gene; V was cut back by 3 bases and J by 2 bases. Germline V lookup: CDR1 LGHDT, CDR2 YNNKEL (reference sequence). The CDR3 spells CASSQGTGGNTEAFF. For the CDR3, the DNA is TGTGCCAGCAGCCAGGGGACAGGGGGCAACACTGAAGCTTTCTTT.

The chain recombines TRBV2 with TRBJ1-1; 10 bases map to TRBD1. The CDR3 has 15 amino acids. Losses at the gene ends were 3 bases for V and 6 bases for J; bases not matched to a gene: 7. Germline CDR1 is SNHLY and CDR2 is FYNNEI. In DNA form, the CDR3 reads TGTGCCAGCAGTGATTTGGGACAGGGGAGGCCTGAAGCTTTCTTT. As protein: CASSDLGQGRPEAFF.

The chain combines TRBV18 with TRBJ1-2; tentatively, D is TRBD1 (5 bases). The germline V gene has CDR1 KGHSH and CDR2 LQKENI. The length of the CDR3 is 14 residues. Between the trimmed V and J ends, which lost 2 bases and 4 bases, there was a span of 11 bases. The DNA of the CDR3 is TGTGCCAGCTCACCAAGCTGGGGCCCCTATGGCTACACCTTC. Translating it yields CASSPSWGPYGYTF.

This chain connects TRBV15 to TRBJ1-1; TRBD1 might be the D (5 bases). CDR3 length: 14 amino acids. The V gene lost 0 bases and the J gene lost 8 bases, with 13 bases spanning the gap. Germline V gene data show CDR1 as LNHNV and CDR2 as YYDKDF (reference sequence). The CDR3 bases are TGTGCCACCAGCAGAGATGCGTTCTGGGGCGAAGCTTTCTTT. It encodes CATSRDAFWGEAFF. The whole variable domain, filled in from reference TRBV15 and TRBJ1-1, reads DAMVIQNPRYQVTQFGKPVTLSCSQTLNHNVMYWYQQKSSQAPKLLFHYYDKDFNNEADTPDNFQSRRPNTSFCFLDIRSPGLGDTAMYLCATSRDAFWGEAFFGQGTRLTVV.

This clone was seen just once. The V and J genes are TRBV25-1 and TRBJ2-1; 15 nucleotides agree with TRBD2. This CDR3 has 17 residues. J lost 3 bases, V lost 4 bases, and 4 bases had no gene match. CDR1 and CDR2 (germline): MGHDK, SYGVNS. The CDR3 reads CASSGTSGRAHYNEQFF. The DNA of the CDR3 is TGTGCCAGCAGTGGGACTAGCGGGAGGGCCCACTACAATGAGCAGTTCTTC.

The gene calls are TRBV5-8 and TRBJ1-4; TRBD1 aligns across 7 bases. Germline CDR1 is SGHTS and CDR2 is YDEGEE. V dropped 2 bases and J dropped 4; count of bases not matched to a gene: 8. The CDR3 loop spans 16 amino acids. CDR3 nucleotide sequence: TGTGCCAGCAGCTTTTCAACCACAGGGGTTAATGAAAAACTGTTTTTT. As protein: CASSFSTTGVNEKLFF.

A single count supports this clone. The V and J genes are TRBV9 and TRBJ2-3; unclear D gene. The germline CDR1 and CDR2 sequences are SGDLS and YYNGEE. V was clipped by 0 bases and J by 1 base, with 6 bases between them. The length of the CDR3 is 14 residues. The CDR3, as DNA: TGTGCCAGCAGCGTAGATGTAGGCACAGATACGCAGTATTTT. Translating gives CASSVDVGTDTQYF. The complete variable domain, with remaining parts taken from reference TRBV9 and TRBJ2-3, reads DSGVTQTPKHLITATGQRVTLRCSPRSGDLSVYWYQQSLDQGLQFLIQYYNGEERAKGNILERFSAQQFPDLHSELNLSSLELGDSALYFCASSVDVGTDTQYFGPGTRLTVL.

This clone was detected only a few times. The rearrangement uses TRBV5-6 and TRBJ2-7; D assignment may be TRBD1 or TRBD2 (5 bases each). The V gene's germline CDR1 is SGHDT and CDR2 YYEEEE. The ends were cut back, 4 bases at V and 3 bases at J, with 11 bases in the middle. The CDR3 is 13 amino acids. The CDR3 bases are TGTGCCAGCAGCGGCCGGGACCGCTACGAGCAGTACTTC. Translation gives CASSGRDRYEQYF. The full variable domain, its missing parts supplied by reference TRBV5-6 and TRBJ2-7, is DAGVTQSPTHLIKTRGQQVTLRCSPKSGHDTVSWYQQALGQGPQFIFQYYEEEERQRGNFPDRFSGHQFPNYSSELNVNALLLGDSALYLCASSGRDRYEQYFGPGTRLTVT.

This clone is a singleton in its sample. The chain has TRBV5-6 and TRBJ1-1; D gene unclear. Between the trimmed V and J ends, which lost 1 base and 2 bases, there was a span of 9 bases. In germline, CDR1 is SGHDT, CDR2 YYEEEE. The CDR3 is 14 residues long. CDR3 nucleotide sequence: TGTGCCAGCAGCTTGAACCGACTAAACACTGAAGCTTTCTTT. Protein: CASSLNRLNTEAFF.

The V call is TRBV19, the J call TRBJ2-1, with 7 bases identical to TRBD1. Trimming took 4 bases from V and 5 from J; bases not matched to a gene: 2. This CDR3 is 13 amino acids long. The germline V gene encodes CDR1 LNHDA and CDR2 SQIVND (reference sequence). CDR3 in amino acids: CASSTDRDNEQFF. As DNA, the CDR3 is TGTGCCAGTAGTACCGACAGGGACAATGAGCAGTTCTTC.

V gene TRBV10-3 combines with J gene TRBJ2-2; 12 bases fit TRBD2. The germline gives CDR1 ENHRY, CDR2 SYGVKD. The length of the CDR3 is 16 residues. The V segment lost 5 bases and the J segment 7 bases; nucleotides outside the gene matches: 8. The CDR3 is CAISSRLAGVIGELFF. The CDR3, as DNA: TGTGCCATCAGTTCCCGACTAGCGGGAGTCATCGGGGAGCTGTTTTTT.

CDR3 coding DNA: TGCGCCAGCAGCTCCGGGGGGCTGAGCTCTGGAAACACCATATATTTT. It encodes CASSSGGLSSGNTIYF. The chain combines TRBV5-1 with TRBJ1-3; D is possibly TRBD1 (6 bases). Germline CDR1 is SGHRS and CDR2 is YFSETQ. The CDR3 sequence is 16 residues long. Trimming took off 3 bases at V and 0 bases at J, with 13 bases between the two ends.

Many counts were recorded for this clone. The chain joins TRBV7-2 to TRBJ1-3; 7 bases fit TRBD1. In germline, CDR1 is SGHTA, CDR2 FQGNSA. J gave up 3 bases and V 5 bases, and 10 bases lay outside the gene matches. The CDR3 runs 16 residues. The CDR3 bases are TGTGCCAGCAGCCCGGAGACAGGGCTTATTGGAAACACCATATATTTT. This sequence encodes CASSPETGLIGNTIYF. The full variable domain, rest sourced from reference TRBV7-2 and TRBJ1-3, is GAGVSQSPSNKVTEKGKDVELRCDPISGHTALYWYRQSLGQGLEFLIYFQGNSAPDKSGLPSDRFSAERTGGSVSTLTIQRTQQEDSAVYLCASSPETGLIGNTIYFGEGSWLTVV.

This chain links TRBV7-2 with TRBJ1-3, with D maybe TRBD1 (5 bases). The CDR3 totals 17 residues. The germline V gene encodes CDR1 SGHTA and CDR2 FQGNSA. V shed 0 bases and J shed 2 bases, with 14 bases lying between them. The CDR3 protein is CASSLAPQGIPGNTIYF. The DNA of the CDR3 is TGTGCCAGCAGCTTAGCGCCCCAGGGAATCCCTGGAAACACCATATATTTT. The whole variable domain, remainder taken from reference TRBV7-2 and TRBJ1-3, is GAGVSQSPSNKVTEKGKDVELRCDPISGHTALYWYRQSLGQGLEFLIYFQGNSAPDKSGLPSDRFSAERTGGSVSTLTIQRTQQEDSAVYLCASSLAPQGIPGNTIYFGEGSWLTVV.